The entry that follows covers one T cell receptor (beta chain) sequence. Antigen: not known. This specimen belongs to a study of long-term antiretroviral therapy in people with HIV. Broader study findings: Versus controls, repertoires in people with HIV had narrower CDR3 length ranges.

They ran version v3.0 of the immunoSEQ assay at survey level. The study targeted roughly 40,000-55,000 T-cell genomes per sample in sequencing. Measured with immunoSEQ multiplex PCR; TCRdb has only the in-frame clones, and not every one. The sample holds around 30,000 clones, approximately 85% seen once. V lost 5 bases, J lost 2 bases, and 7 bases stayed unmatched. CDR1 is SGHAT, CDR2 FQNNGV, per germline. The CDR3 contains 15 residues. At least one PBMC sample before ART and at least two after were required. Cryopreserved PBMC, at about 0.85-10 million per sample, were present before DNA extraction. Sample: unsorted PBMCs, taken roughly 3.3 years after starting antiretroviral therapy. This sequence originates from a young man with HIV. The chain uses TRBV11-2 and TRBJ2-3; TRBD1 matches 7 bases. CDR3 sequence reads: CASSQRQGVTDTQYF. In DNA form, the CDR3 reads TGTGCCAGCAGCCAAAGACAGGGAGTCACAGATACGCAGTATTTT.